This T cell receptor (beta chain) was recorded in a study of cytomegalovirus exposure and HLA in healthy donors. Overall study context: In a later analysis, it was reported that the 110 or so validation repertoires had been produced on the same platform as the 670 or so repertoires belonging to the first cohort.

Study findings and constraints: A few CMV-associated chains proved CMV antigen-specific in vitro. The study flagged around 160 TCR beta chains as cytomegalovirus-associated. It was reportedly the case that the classifier diagnosed cytomegalovirus status with high specificity and sensitivity.

Germline loops: CDR1 SGHRS, CDR2 YFSETQ. The CDR3 sequence is 14 residues long. Trimming took 1 base from V and 5 from J; bases not matched to a gene: 5. Regarding this clone: Its antigen remains unidentified.

The repertoire was sequenced with immunoSEQ multiplex PCR; TCRdb's copy has only in-frame clones and lacks some. The table records over 120,000 clones, around 89% of them present only once. Source material: PBMCs. The chain carries TRBV5-1 and TRBJ1-2; TRBD1 matches at 7 bases. This clonotype was sampled from a woman in her 30s in good health and CMV-seropositive. The CDR3 DNA follows: TGCGCCAGCAGCTTGACAGGGGAGATGTATGGCTACACCTTC. This codes for CASSLTGEMYGYTF.